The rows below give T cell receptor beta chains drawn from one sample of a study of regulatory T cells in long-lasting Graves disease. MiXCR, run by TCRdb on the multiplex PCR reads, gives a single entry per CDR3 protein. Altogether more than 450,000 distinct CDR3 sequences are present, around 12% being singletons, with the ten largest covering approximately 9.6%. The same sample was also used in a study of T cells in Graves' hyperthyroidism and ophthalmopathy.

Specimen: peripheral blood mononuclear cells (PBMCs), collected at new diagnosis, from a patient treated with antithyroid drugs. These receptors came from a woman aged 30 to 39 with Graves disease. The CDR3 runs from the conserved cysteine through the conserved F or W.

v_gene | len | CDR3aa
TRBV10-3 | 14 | CAISESEAGGEQFF
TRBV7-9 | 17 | CASSLGEEEPISYEQYF
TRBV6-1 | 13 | CASRGGPYTEAFF
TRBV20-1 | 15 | CSAGAGGRGTDTQYF
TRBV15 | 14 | CATSFRRGTDTQYF
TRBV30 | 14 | CAWTAWGATETQYF
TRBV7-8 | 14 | CASSPRAEKSEQFF
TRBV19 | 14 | CASSSGQANTEAFF
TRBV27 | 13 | CASNNGGAGELFF
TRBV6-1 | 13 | CASTPRALSEAFF
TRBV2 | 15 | CASSVPGGLAYEQYF
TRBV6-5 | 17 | CASSYPDNTILRYGYTF
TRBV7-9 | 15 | CASSAISGTNERLFF
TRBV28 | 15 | CASSASGRGDNEQFF
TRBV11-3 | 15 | CASSFGTGSGTEAFF
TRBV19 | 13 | CASSWGGANVLTF
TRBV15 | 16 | CATSPLGTRGGGELFF
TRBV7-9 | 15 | CASSFSLAGVGEQFF
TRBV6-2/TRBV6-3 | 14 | CASSQGVPNQPQHF